The 6 T cell receptor beta chains in this list originate from one sample, sequenced in a study of post-analysis software for immune sequencing data. General study findings and limits: Among 5 or 6 TRBV segments more frequent in patients than controls were TRBV5-6, TRBV5-1 and TRBV20-1.

These TCRs are of unknown antigen specificity. The TCR beta cDNA libraries carried unique molecular identifiers. TCRdb ran MiXCR on the PCR reads and lists one entry per CDR3 protein. The data contain about 620,000 distinct CDR3 sequences, roughly 46% of them singletons. The sequencing sample was made of blood. Receptors originate from a girl under 18 with multiple sclerosis.

The J gene is TRBJ1-6, the V gene TRBV7-9, with unresolved D. Trimming cost V 2 bases and J 10 bases, with 15 bases left between them. The length of the CDR3 is 15 residues. Germline V gene lookup returns CDR1 SEHNR and CDR2 FQNEAQ (reference sequence). CDR3 sequence (DNA): TGTGCCAGCAGCTTATTAGTCCAGGCTGGCTCACCCCTCCACTTT. This codes for CASSLLVQAGSPLHF. Full variable domain (rest looked up from reference TRBV7-9 and TRBJ1-6): DTGVSQNPRHKITKRGQNVTFRCDPISEHNRLYWYRQTLGQGPEFLTYFQNEAQLEKSRLLSDRFSAERPKGSFSTLEIQRTEQGDSAMYLCASSLLVQAGSPLHFGNGTRLTVT.

The chain links TRBV7-3 to TRBJ2-7; the D is unclear. Germline V gives CDR1 SGHTA, CDR2 FQGTGA. CDR3 size: 14 residues. V gave up 3 bases and J gave up 1 base, with 10 bases separating them. CDR3 DNA sequence: TGTGCCAGCAGCTTGGAGCCAGTATCCTACGAGCAGTACTTC. Amino acid sequence: CASSLEPVSYEQYF.

The rearrangement uses TRBV12-3 or TRBV12-4 and TRBJ2-1; 11 nucleotides match TRBD2. This CDR3 has 15 residues. The junction had 13 bases not matched to a gene; V was cut back by 6 bases and J by 12 bases. The CDR3, as DNA: TGTGCCAGCAGCAGTAGCGGGAGGGCCACTAGTGGGCAGTTCTTC. Protein product: CASSSSGRATSGQFF.

The chain recombines TRBV28 with TRBJ1-2; no clear D gene. The CDR3 is 18 amino acids. Trimming stripped 4 bases from V and 4 bases from J, with 25 bases between. Germline V gene lookup returns CDR1 MDHEN and CDR2 SYDVKM. CDR3 sequence reads: CASSSHSERSGVVYGYTF. CDR3 nucleotide sequence: TGTGCCAGCAGTTCCCATTCGGAGAGGAGTGGGGTTGTCTATGGCTACACCTTC.

Here the CDR3 DNA reads TGTGCCAGCAGTTCCGGGACTAGCGGAGATACGCAGTATTTT. Translation: CASSSGTSGDTQYF. The chain uses TRBV6-5 and TRBJ2-3; 11 nucleotides align to TRBD2. V lost 4 bases to trimming and J lost 5 bases; unmatched junction nucleotides: 2. Germline CDR1 is MNHEY and CDR2 is SVGAGI. This CDR3 is 14 amino acids long.

The DNA of the CDR3 is TGCAGTGCTAGAGGGGGACAGGGTAGGACAGATACGCAGTATTTT. Encoded protein: CSARGGQGRTDTQYF. The V call is TRBV20-1, the J call TRBJ2-3, with 9 positions matching TRBD1. Germline loops: CDR1 DFQATT, CDR2 SNEGSKA (reference sequence). V gave up 1 base and J gave up 3 bases; unmatched junction bases: 5. The CDR3 sequence is 15 residues long.